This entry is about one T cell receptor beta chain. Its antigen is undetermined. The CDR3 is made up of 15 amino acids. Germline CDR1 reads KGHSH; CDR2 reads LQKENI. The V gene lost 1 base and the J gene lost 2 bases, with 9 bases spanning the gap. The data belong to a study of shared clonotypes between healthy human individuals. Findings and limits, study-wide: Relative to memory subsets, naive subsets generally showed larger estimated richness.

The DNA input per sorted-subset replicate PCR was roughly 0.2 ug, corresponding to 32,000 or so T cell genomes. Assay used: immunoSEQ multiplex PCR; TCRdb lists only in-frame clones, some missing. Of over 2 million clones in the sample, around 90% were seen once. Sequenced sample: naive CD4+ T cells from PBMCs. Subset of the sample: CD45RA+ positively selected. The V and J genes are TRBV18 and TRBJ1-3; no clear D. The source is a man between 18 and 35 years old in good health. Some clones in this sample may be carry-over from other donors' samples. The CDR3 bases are TGTGCCAGCTCACCACTTCAGGAAACTGGAAACACCATATATTTT. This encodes CASSPLQETGNTIYF.